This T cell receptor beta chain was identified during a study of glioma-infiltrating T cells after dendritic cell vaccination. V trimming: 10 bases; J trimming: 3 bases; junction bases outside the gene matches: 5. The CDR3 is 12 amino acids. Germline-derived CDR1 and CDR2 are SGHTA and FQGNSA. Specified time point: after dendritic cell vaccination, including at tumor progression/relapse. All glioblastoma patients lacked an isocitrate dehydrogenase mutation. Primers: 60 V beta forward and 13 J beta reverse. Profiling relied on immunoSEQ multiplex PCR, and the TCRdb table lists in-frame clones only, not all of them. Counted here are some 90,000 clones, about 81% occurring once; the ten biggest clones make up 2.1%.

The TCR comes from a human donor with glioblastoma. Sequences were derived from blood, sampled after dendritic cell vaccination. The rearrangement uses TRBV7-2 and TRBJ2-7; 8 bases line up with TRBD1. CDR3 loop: CATGQGFYEQYF. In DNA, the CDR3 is TGTGCCACCGGACAGGGTTTCTACGAGCAGTACTTC.